One and the same sample provided the 25 T cell receptor beta chains below, sequenced in a study of blood T cell repertoires in COVID-19. Using immunoSEQ multiplex PCR, the repertoire was profiled, and TCRdb retains in-frame clones only, with some absent. In the table there are about 92,000 clones, approximately 85% of which are singletons. The sample comprised peripheral blood. These receptors were collected from a human donor in a cohort sampled during active COVID-19.

V gene TRBV5-8 combines with J gene TRBJ1-1, with 8 positions matching TRBD1. Per the germline V gene, CDR1 is SGHTS and CDR2 is YDEGEE. The CDR3 sequence is 14 residues long. The trim removed 1 base at V and 12 bases at J, leaving 11 bases unmatched. This CDR3 is CASSLWAPGGATFF. For the CDR3, the DNA is TGTGCCAGCAGCTTGTGGGCCCCAGGGGGCGCAACTTTCTTT.

The genes are TRBV6-1 and TRBJ1-5; 7 bases are a match to TRBD1. V was clipped by 2 bases and J by 7 bases; unmatched bases: 2. Germline CDR1 MNHNS, CDR2 SASEGT. The CDR3 covers 13 residues. CDR3 loop: CASSETGDQPQHF. Written as DNA, the CDR3 is TGTGCCAGCAGTGAAACAGGGGACCAGCCCCAGCATTTT.

The chain uses TRBV2 and TRBJ1-4, with 7 nucleotides matching TRBD1. Losses at the gene ends were 7 bases for V and 8 bases for J; bases not matched to a gene: 4. The CDR3 length is 12 residues. The germline gives CDR1 SNHLY, CDR2 FYNNEI. As DNA, the CDR3 is TGTGCCAGCATGCCCAGGGGGGAAAAACTGTTTTTT. It encodes CASMPRGEKLFF. The whole variable domain, filled in from reference TRBV2 and TRBJ1-4, reads EPEVTQTPSHQVTQMGQEVILRCVPISNHLYFYWYRQILGQKVEFLVSFYNNEISEKSEIFDDQFSVERPDGSNFTLKIRSTKLEDSAMYFCASMPRGEKLFFGSGTQLSVL.

The V gene is TRBV19, the J gene TRBJ1-3; D is ambiguous. V was trimmed by 6 bases and J by 9 bases, leaving 12 bases between them. The CDR3 loop spans 12 amino acids. CDR1 is LNHDA, CDR2 SQIVND, per germline (reference sequence). CDR3 protein: CASRSERTTIYF. Here the CDR3 DNA reads TGTGCCAGTAGAAGCGAACGCACCACCATATATTTT.

V usage is TRBV27 and J usage is TRBJ2-1, with 7 nucleotides matching TRBD1. The germline CDR1 and CDR2 sequences are MNHEY and SMNVEV (reference sequence). The CDR3 has 14 amino acids. After removal of 5 bases from V and 2 bases from J, the junction contained 3 bases not matched to a gene. CDR3 sequence reads: CASSRTGAYNEQFF. DNA of the CDR3: TGTGCCAGCAGTAGAACAGGGGCCTACAATGAGCAGTTCTTC.

The chain carries TRBV9 and TRBJ1-2; 7 bases match TRBD1. The CDR3 has 14 residues. Germline CDR1 SGDLS, CDR2 YYNGEE. V lost 3 bases, J lost 4 bases, and 6 bases stayed unmatched. This CDR3 is CASSAGQLIYGYTF. The CDR3 DNA reads TGTGCCAGCAGCGCGGGACAGTTGATCTATGGCTACACCTTC.

The rearrangement uses TRBV28 and TRBJ2-7; perhaps TRBD2 as D (5 bases). The germline V gene encodes CDR1 MDHEN and CDR2 SYDVKM. The CDR3 totals 16 residues. V was pared by 5 bases and J by 4 bases, with 21 bases between. In nucleotides, the CDR3 is TGTGCCAGCAGTCCTTGGGGTCGGGAAGGCGAGTACGAGCAGTACTTC. Its translation is CASSPWGREGEYEQYF. Supplemented by reference TRBV28 and TRBJ2-7, the full variable domain reads DVKVTQSSRYLVKRTGEKVFLECVQDMDHENMFWYRQDPGLGLRLIYFSYDVKMKEKGDIPEGYSVSREKKERFSLILESASTNQTSMYLCASSPWGREGEYEQYFGPGTRLTVT.

The rearrangement joins TRBV6-6 to TRBJ1-4, with 10 positions matching TRBD1. Germline assignment: CDR1 MNHNY and CDR2 SVGAGI (reference sequence). The CDR3 contains 15 residues. The J segment lost 7 bases and the V segment lost 7 bases, leaving 9 bases of the junction unmatched. CDR3 bases: TGTGCCAGCATTCCCGGACAGGGGGAGGGTGAAAAACTGTTTTTT. Translation: CASIPGQGEGEKLFF.

This clone was recorded a few times. This CDR3 is CASSFVAPPNSPLHF. For the CDR3, the DNA is TGTGCCAGCAGTTTCGTAGCCCCTCCTAATTCACCCCTCCACTTT. The rearrangement joins TRBV27 to TRBJ1-6; D is ambiguous. Germline V gives CDR1 MNHEY, CDR2 SMNVEV (reference sequence). The V and J ends lost 3 bases and 6 bases respectively, with 12 bases between them. The CDR3 spans 15 residues.

The chain is built from TRBV7-9 and TRBJ2-3, with unresolved D. V lost 8 bases and J 0 bases, leaving 9 bases between the germline ends. The CDR3 sequence is 13 residues long. Germline CDR1 reads SEHNR; CDR2 reads FQNEAQ (reference sequence). The chain's CDR3 is CASPRSSTDTQYF. As DNA, the CDR3 is TGTGCCAGCCCACGGAGCAGCACAGATACGCAGTATTTT.

This chain links TRBV4-3 with TRBJ2-5; 11 positions agree with TRBD2. The J segment lost 4 bases and the V segment lost 0 bases, leaving 4 bases of the junction unmatched. The CDR3 has 16 residues. Germline CDR1 reads LGHNA; CDR2 reads YSLEER. The CDR3 spells CASSQDLAGGRETQYF. Written as DNA, the CDR3 is TGCGCCAGCAGCCAAGACTTAGCGGGGGGGCGAGAGACCCAGTACTTC.

J is TRBJ2-7 and V is TRBV5-1, with TRBD2 identical over 12 bases. Losses at the gene ends were 4 bases for V and 13 bases for J; bases not matched to a gene: 12. Germline V lookup: CDR1 SGHRS, CDR2 YFSETQ. There are 14 residues in the CDR3. The CDR3 nucleotides read TGCGCCAGCAGCGCATCTAGCGGGGGGGAAGGGAAATACTTC. Translated, it gives CASSASSGGEGKYF.

The V call is TRBV7-2, the J call TRBJ2-7; D perhaps matches TRBD2 (6 bases). This CDR3 spans 14 amino acids. Germline CDR1 reads SGHTA; CDR2 reads FQGNSA. Trimming pared 5 bases from V and 1 base from J, leaving 12 bases between. The CDR3 nucleotides read TGTGCCAGCAGCCAGGAGACTAGGTCCTACGAGCAGTACTTC. Its protein is CASSQETRSYEQYF.

This clone was observed a single time. The V and J genes are TRBV28 and TRBJ1-1, with D hard to call. V lost 3 bases and J 0 bases, leaving 8 bases between the germline ends. Germline CDR1 MDHEN, CDR2 SYDVKM. The length of the CDR3 is 14 residues. This chain's CDR3 is CASSFTELNTEAFF. The CDR3 DNA reads TGTGCCAGCAGTTTTACAGAGCTGAACACTGAAGCTTTCTTT.

The chain carries TRBV5-6 and TRBJ2-5; no clear D gene. Germline V gene sequence: CDR1 SGHDT, CDR2 YYEEEE. This CDR3 is built from 15 residues. V was shortened by 4 bases and J by 4 bases, with 17 bases between the two germline ends. In DNA, the CDR3 is TGTGCCAGCAGCAGTGATTCTAGGAATAGAGAGACCCAGTACTTC. It is translated as CASSSDSRNRETQYF.

The chain recombines TRBV19 with TRBJ1-6, with D uncertain. CDR1 is LNHDA and CDR2 is SQIVND in the germline V gene (reference sequence). V shed 8 bases and J shed 10 bases, with 18 bases lying between them. CDR3 length: 14 residues. The CDR3 is CASAPVVSSSPLHF. In DNA form, the CDR3 reads TGTGCCAGTGCCCCGGTGGTCTCGTCGTCACCCCTCCACTTT. Together with reference TRBV19 and TRBJ1-6, the CDR3 gives the full variable domain: DGGITQSPKYLFRKEGQNVTLSCEQNLNHDAMYWYRQDPGQGLRLIYYSQIVNDFQKGDIAEGYSVSREKKESFPLTVTSAQKNPTAFYLCASAPVVSSSPLHFGNGTRLTVT.

The J gene is TRBJ2-7, the V gene TRBV29-1, with 10 positions matching TRBD1. V shed 0 bases and J 7 bases; nucleotides not matched to a gene: 9. The CDR3 totals 15 residues. The V gene's germline CDR1 is SQVTM and CDR2 ANQGSEA. The CDR3 DNA reads as TGCAGCGTTGAAGAACAGGACAGGGGGTATGGGGAGCAGTACTTC. Protein sequence: CSVEEQDRGYGEQYF.

The V call is TRBV7-2, the J call TRBJ2-1; 7 positions agree with TRBD1. Per the germline V gene, CDR1 is SGHTA and CDR2 is FQGNSA. This CDR3 is built from 13 residues. V lost 5 bases, J lost 8 bases, and 6 bases stayed unmatched. CDR3 amino acids: CASSGQEYYEQFF. The CDR3 coding sequence is TGTGCCAGCAGCGGACAGGAATATTATGAGCAGTTCTTC.

V gene TRBV18 combines with J gene TRBJ1-3, with 7 bases lining up with TRBD1. The CDR3 contains 15 residues. V was clipped by 3 bases and J by 0 bases; unmatched bases: 2. Germline V gives CDR1 KGHSH, CDR2 LQKENI. As DNA, the CDR3 is TGTGCCAGCTCACCGGGACAGCTCTCTGGAAACACCATATATTTT. Translating gives CASSPGQLSGNTIYF.

This chain connects TRBV19 to TRBJ1-1; D is unresolved. CDR1 is LNHDA, CDR2 SQIVND, per germline (reference sequence). The ends were cut back, 6 bases at V and 1 base at J, with 9 bases in the middle. The CDR3 is 13 residues long. CDR3 DNA: TGTGCCAGTAGGTCCGGTCGGAACACTGAAGCTTTCTTT. It specifies CASRSGRNTEAFF.

Only one count was recorded for this clone. This specimen includes other DNA sequences encoding the same CDR3. The CDR3 loop is CASSLGQGANYGYTF. The CDR3, as DNA: TGTGCCAGCAGCCTGGGACAGGGAGCTAACTATGGCTACACCTTC. This chain joins TRBV5-8 and TRBJ1-2, with 9 nucleotides matching TRBD1. The CDR3 loop spans 15 amino acids. Losses at the gene ends were 4 bases for V and 0 bases for J; bases not matched to a gene: 4. CDR1 and CDR2 (germline): SGHTS, YDEGEE. The full variable domain, its missing parts supplied by reference TRBV5-8 and TRBJ1-2, is EAGVTQSPTHLIKTRGQQATLRCSPISGHTSVYWYQQALGLGLQFLLWYDEGEERNRGNFPPRFSGRQFPNYSSELNVNALELEDSALYLCASSLGQGANYGYTFGSGTRLTVV.

V is TRBV5-1 and J is TRBJ2-1; TRBD1 matches at 9 bases. The CDR3 runs 15 residues. Germline V gene lookup returns CDR1 SGHRS and CDR2 YFSETQ. The J segment lost 4 bases and the V segment lost 4 bases, leaving 6 bases of the junction unmatched. In DNA, the CDR3 is TGCGCCAGCAGCCCGGGACAGGGCCCTTACAATGAGCAGTTCTTC. Protein product: CASSPGQGPYNEQFF.

V gene TRBV7-9 combines with J gene TRBJ2-3; TRBD2 agrees at 11 bases. The germline CDR1 and CDR2 sequences are SEHNR and FQNEAQ (reference sequence). The CDR3 has 15 residues. V shed 8 bases, J shed 4 bases, and the junction held 8 bases outside the gene matches. The CDR3 protein is CASCLAGGLADTQYF. The CDR3 DNA reads as TGTGCCAGCTGTTTAGCGGGGGGGCTCGCAGATACGCAGTATTTT.

This rearrangement joins TRBV6-5 to TRBJ2-2, with TRBD1 matching over 11 bases. The junction had 5 bases not matched to a gene; V was cut back by 7 bases and J by 4 bases. The germline CDR1 and CDR2 sequences are MNHEY and SVGAGI. The CDR3 is 15 amino acids. CDR3 sequence (DNA): TGTGCCAGCACCTGGGGGACAGGGGGCACCGGGGAGCTGTTTTTT. It specifies CASTWGTGGTGELFF.

The rearrangement joins TRBV5-3 to TRBJ1-2; maybe TRBD1 (5 bases). TRBV5-3 counts as an open reading frame of uncertain function. Trimming took off 1 base at V and 2 bases at J, with 18 bases between the two ends. This CDR3 comprises 17 residues. CDR3 amino acids: CARSLYAGPTKNYGYTF. The CDR3 nucleotides read TGTGCCAGAAGCTTGTACGCGGGGCCAACAAAAAACTATGGCTACACCTTC.